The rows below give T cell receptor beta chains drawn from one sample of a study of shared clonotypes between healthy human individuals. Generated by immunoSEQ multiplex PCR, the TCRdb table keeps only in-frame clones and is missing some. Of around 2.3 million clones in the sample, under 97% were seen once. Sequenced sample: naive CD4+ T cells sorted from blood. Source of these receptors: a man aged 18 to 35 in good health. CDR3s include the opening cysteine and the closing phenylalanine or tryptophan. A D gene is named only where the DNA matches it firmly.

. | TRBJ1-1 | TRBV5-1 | TGCGCCAGCAGCTTGCGGGGGATGAACACTGAAGCTTTCTTT | CASSLRGMNTEAFF
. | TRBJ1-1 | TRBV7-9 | TGTGCCAGCAGGAGACAGGAAGGTGAAGCTTTCTTT | CASRRQEGEAFF
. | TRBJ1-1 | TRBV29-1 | TGCAGCGTCCAACCCCATGAACGTAACACTGAAGCTTTCTTT | CSVQPHERNTEAFF
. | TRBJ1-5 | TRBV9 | TGTGCCAGCAGCGTAGGGGACGGCCTCTGGGAGCCCCAGCATTTT | CASSVGDGLWEPQHF
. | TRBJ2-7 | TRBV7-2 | TGTGCCAGCAGCTTAGAAGAGCGCAGGACCAGCTCCTACGAGCAGTACTTC | CASSLEERRTSSYEQYF
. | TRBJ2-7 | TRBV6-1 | TGTGCCAGCAGTGAACAGCGGAAGGGCGAGCAGTACTTC | CASSEQRKGEQYF
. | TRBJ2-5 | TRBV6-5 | TGTGCCAGCAGTTACGGGGATAACCAAGAGACCCAGTACTTC | CASSYGDNQETQYF
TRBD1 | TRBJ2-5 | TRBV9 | TGTGCCAGCAGCAAGGACAGGGCGAAAGAGACCCAGTACTTC | CASSKDRAKETQYF
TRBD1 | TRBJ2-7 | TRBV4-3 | TGCGCCAGCAGCCAAAGTGCCCACCGGGACAGTGTAATCGAGCAGTACTTC | CASSQSAHRDSVIEQYF
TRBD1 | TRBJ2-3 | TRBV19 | TGTGCCAGTACCCAGGGGGTGGGAGATACGCAGTATTTT | CASTQGVGDTQYF
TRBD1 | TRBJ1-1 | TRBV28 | TGTGCCAGCAGAACAGGGGAGAACACTGAAGCTTTCTTT | CASRTGENTEAFF
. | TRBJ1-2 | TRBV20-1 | TGCAGTGGCCTAGGGGACTATGGCTACACCTTC | CSGLGDYGYTF
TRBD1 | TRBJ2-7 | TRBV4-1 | TGCGCCAGCAGCCAAGGACAGGGCCACTACGAGCAGTACTTC | CASSQGQGHYEQYF
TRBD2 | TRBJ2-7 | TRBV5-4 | TGTGCCAGCAGCTTGGACGGGTTAGCGGGTGTCGAGCAGTACTTC | CASSLDGLAGVEQYF
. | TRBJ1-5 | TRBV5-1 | TGCGCCAGCAGCTTGAGGGCACAGGCGAATTTCCAGCCCCAGCATTTT | CASSLRAQANFQPQHF
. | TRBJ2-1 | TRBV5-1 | TGCGCCAGCAGCTTGGTAGGGGCAGGGAATGAGCAGTTCTTC | CASSLVGAGNEQFF
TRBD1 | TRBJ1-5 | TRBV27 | TGTGCCAGCAGCTACAGGGGGCTGATGGGCAATCAGCCCCAGCATTTT | CASSYRGLMGNQPQHF
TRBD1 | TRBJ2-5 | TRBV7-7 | TGTGCTAGCAGCCCTTGGACAGGGGGCGATGAGACCCAGTACTTC | CASSPWTGGDETQYF
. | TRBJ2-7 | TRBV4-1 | TGCGCCAGCAGCCAAGAAACTATCTCCTACGAGCAGTACTTC | CASSQETISYEQYF
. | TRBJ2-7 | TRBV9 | TGTGCCAGCAGCGTAGGGTCCGGCGGAACGACAGGCGGATCCTACGAGCAGTACTTC | CASSVGSGGTTGGSYEQYF
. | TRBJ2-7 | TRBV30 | TGTGCCTGGAGTTCGGGACGCCCACCCTACGAGCAGTACTTC | CAWSSGRPPYEQYF
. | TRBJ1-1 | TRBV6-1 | TGTGCCAGCGGGGAGAACACTGAAGCTTTCTTT | CASGENTEAFF